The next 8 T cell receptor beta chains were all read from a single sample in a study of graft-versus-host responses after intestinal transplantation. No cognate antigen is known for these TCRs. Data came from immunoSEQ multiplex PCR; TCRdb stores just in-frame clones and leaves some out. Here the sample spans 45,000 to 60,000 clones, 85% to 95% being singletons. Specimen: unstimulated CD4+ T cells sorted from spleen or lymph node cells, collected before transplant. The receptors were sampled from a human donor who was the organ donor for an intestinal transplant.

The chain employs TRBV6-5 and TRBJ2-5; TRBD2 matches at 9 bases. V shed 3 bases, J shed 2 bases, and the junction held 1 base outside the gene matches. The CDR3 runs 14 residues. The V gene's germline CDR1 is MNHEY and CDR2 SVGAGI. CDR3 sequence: CASSYTSGQETQYF. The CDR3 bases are TGTGCCAGCAGTTATACTAGCGGGCAAGAGACCCAGTACTTC.

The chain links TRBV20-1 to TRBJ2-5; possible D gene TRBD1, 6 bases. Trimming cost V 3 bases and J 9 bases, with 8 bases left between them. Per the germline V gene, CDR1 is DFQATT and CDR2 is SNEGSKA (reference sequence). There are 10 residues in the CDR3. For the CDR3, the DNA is TGCAGTGCTAGTTGGGGGCCCCAGTACTTC. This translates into CSASWGPQYF.

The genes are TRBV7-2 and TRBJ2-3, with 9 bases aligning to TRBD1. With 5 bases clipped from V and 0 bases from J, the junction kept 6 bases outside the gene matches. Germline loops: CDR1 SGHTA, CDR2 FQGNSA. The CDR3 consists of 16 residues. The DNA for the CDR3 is TGTGCCAGCAGCCTAGGGACAGGGTCTAGCACAGATACGCAGTATTTT. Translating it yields CASSLGTGSSTDTQYF.

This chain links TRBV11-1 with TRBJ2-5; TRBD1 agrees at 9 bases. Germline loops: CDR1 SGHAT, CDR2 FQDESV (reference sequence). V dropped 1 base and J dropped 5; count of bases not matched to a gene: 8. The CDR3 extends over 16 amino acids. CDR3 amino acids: CASSLGTGGVGETQYF. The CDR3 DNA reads TGTGCCAGCAGCTTAGGCACAGGGGGCGTGGGGGAGACCCAGTACTTC. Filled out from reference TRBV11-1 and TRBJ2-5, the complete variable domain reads EAEVAQSPRYKITEKSQAVAFWCDPISGHATLYWYRQILGQGPELLVQFQDESVVDDSQLPKDRFSAERLKGVDSTLKIQPAELGDSAMYLCASSLGTGGVGETQYFGPGTRLLVL.

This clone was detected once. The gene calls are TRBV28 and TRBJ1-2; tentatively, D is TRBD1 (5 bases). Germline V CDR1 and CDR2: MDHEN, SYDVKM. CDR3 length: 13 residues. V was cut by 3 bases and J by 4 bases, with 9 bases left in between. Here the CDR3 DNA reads TGTGCCAGCAGTTTGACAGCTCTCTATGGCTACACCTTC. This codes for CASSLTALYGYTF.

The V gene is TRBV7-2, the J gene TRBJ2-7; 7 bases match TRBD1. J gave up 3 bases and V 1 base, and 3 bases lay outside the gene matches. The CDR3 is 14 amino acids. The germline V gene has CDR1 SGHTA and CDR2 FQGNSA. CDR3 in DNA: TGTGCCAGCAGCTTAGAGGGGGCGCACTACGAGCAGTACTTC. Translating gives CASSLEGAHYEQYF.

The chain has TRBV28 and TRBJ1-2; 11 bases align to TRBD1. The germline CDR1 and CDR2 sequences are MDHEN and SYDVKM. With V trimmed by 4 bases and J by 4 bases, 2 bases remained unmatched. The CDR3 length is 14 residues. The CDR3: CASSSGTGGYGYTF. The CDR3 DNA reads TGTGCCAGCAGTTCCGGGACAGGGGGCTATGGCTACACCTTC.

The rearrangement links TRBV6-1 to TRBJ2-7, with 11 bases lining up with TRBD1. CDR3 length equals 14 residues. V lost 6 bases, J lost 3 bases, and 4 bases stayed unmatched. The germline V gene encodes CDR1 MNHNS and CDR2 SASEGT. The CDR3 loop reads CASRRTGGFYEQYF. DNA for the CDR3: TGTGCCAGCAGAAGGACAGGGGGCTTCTACGAGCAGTACTTC.